The text below deals with one T cell receptor (beta chain). Antigen specificity is unknown. The data belong to a study of PD-L1 blockade in urothelial cancer. About the research overall: Blood analysis took place 3 weeks (second dose) and 6 weeks after treatment start. Study-wide results and limits: Durable-benefit cases showed more tumor-associated blood clone expansion at 3 weeks.

The CDR3 is 15 residues long. The V and J ends lost 3 bases and 2 bases, in that order; junction bases with no gene match: 3. PCRs were each spiked with synthetic TCR analog templates. This table comes from immunoSEQ multiplex PCR, and its TCRdb copy is limited to in-frame clones, with some not included. The top ten hold approximately 25% of the sample, which has 45,000 or so clones, approximately 90% seen once. As to time point: pretreatment peripheral blood. This sequence joins TRBV23-1 and TRBJ1-5; 8 nucleotides align to TRBD1. TRBV23-1 is an ORF; its function is uncertain. This TCR came from a donor aged 40 or older with urothelial cancer. The sequences come from PBMCs, collected around atezolizumab (anti-PD-L1) treatment. CDR3: CASSHPDRGNQPQHF. In nucleotides, the CDR3 is TGCGCCAGCAGTCACCCGGACAGGGGCAATCAGCCCCAGCATTTT.